Only a few counts were recorded for the clone carrying this T cell receptor beta chain. As yet, its antigen is unknown. V dropped 4 bases and J dropped 6 bases, with 17 bases sitting between them. This CDR3 has 15 amino acids. In germline, CDR1 is SGHDN, CDR2 FVKESK. Based on CD45RO/CCR7/CD25/CD127/CD95/CD27, CD4+ regulatory, stem cell-like memory, naive and central memory cells were sorted. All of the sorted populations showed purity greater than 98%. These data are taken from a study of beta chain features in type 1 diabetes. Whole-study findings and limits: The naive, central memory and Treg TCRB repertoires showed an apparent similarity that was greater among patients than among healthy donors. Patients with Type 1 diabetes showed moderately but significantly shorter TCRB CDR3s in all four CD4+ subsets. Fewer insertions but more deletions were seen at VDJ junctions in type 1 diabetes patients.

What was sequenced were expressed TCRB transcripts, since all of the isolated RNA had been reverse transcribed. Some clones are missing from TCRdb's copy, which holds only in-frame ones; the method was immunoSEQ multiplex PCR. The sample yields about 160,000 clones, roughly 7.1% seen once. This clonotype originated in a woman aged 40 to 49 with type 1 diabetes. This chain connects TRBV14 to TRBJ2-3; the D gene is possibly TRBD2 (5 bases). The sample was central memory CD4+ T cells from blood. The CDR3 here is CASSLIWEQRDTQYF. The DNA for the CDR3 is TGTGCCAGCAGCCTCATCTGGGAGCAGAGGGATACGCAGTATTTT.